The 16 T cell receptor beta chains listed next were all sequenced from one sample in a study of T-cell memory formation after mild COVID-19. TCRdb re-analysed the 5' RACE reads in MiXCR, keeping a single row per CDR3 protein. The sample shows approximately 560,000 distinct CDR3 sequences, approximately 15% of them seen only once. The sequenced sample was PBMCs or a T cell subset sorted from them (not recorded which). Receptors were obtained from an adult woman who had mild COVID-19 (a few samples of this study predate the infection). Cell type and time point are not known.

This clonotype was seen a few times. This chain connects TRBV29-1 to TRBJ2-7; D gene uncertain. The germline V gene encodes CDR1 SQVTM and CDR2 ANQGSEA. The CDR3 sequence is 13 residues long. The V gene lost 7 bases and the J gene lost 1 base, with 14 bases spanning the gap. CDR3 bases: TGCAGCGCCGCCACCCTTGGGTCCTACGAGCAGTACTTC. This sequence encodes CSAATLGSYEQYF.

This chain connects TRBV29-1 to TRBJ2-5; perhaps TRBD2 as D (6 bases). The germline gives CDR1 SQVTM, CDR2 ANQGSEA. This CDR3 comprises 18 residues. Trimming stripped 0 bases from V and 5 bases from J, with 25 bases between. Here the CDR3 reads CSVEDHGRSSGIWETQYF. DNA of the CDR3: TGCAGCGTTGAAGATCATGGGAGGTCAAGCGGAATTTGGGAGACCCAGTACTTC.

This clonotype was observed a handful of times. V gene TRBV18 combines with J gene TRBJ2-3, with D possibly matching TRBD1 (8 bases). The CDR3 is 17 residues long. The V gene's germline CDR1 is KGHSH and CDR2 LQKENI. V was cut by 2 bases and J by 2 bases, with 17 bases left in between. The CDR3 loop is CASSPIRQGRVTDTQYF. Written as DNA, the CDR3 is TGTGCCAGCTCACCAATTCGACAGGGGAGGGTCACAGATACGCAGTATTTT.

The chain is built from TRBV7-9 and TRBJ2-3; a possible D gene is TRBD1 (6 bases). The germline V and J ends were trimmed by 5 bases and 1 base, with 13 bases remaining between them. Per germline, CDR1 SEHNR and CDR2 FQNEAQ (reference sequence). CDR3 length: 15 amino acids. As DNA, the CDR3 is TGTGCCAGCAGCGAAATCCGGACAGGCACAGATACGCAGTATTTT. It encodes CASSEIRTGTDTQYF.

This chain connects TRBV13 to TRBJ1-2; D is perhaps TRBD1 (5 bases). Per the germline V gene, CDR1 is PRHDT and CDR2 is FYEKMQ (reference sequence). The length of the CDR3 is 17 residues. Trimming removed 0 bases from V and 0 bases from J, with 14 bases in between. The CDR3 DNA sequence: TGTGCCAGCAGCTTAGGGTCCAGGGCCCTAGCTAACTATGGCTACACCTTC. It yields the protein CASSLGSRALANYGYTF.

The V gene is TRBV6-5, the J gene TRBJ1-5; D might be TRBD1 (5 bases). The germline V gene encodes CDR1 MNHEY and CDR2 SVGAGI. The CDR3 sequence is 14 residues long. The V end lost 2 bases, the J end lost 5 bases, and 10 bases lay between the germline ends. The CDR3 here is CASSYAGRHQPQHF. Here the CDR3 DNA reads TGTGCCAGCAGTTACGCAGGGCGGCATCAGCCCCAGCATTTT.

This clonotype has just a few counts. The chain links TRBV7-9 to TRBJ2-2; 14 bases line up with TRBD2. V dropped 4 bases and J dropped 6; count of bases not matched to a gene: 7. In germline, CDR1 is SEHNR, CDR2 FQNEAQ (reference sequence). This CDR3 spans 17 amino acids. The chain's CDR3 is CASSSGTSGRVAGELFF. CDR3 coding DNA: TGTGCCAGCAGCTCGGGGACTAGCGGGAGAGTGGCCGGGGAGCTGTTTTTT.

V gene TRBV5-1 combines with J gene TRBJ2-1, with TRBD1 matching 7 bases. The CDR3 contains 16 residues. J gave up 1 base and V 4 bases, and 8 bases lay outside the gene matches. CDR1 and CDR2 from the germline V gene are SGHRS and YFSETQ. This chain's CDR3 is CASSPLGGPSYNEQFF. Here the CDR3 DNA reads TGCGCCAGCAGCCCGCTAGGGGGCCCGTCCTACAATGAGCAGTTCTTC.

In its sample, this clonotype was seen a few times. The V and J genes are TRBV5-5 and TRBJ2-7; 8 bases line up with TRBD2. This CDR3 contains 14 residues. Germline V gene lookup returns CDR1 SGHKS and CDR2 YYEKEE (reference sequence). J was trimmed by 4 bases and V by 3 bases; bases with no gene match: 6. CDR3 DNA: TGTGCCAGCAGCTCCTCGGGACTAGGGTACGAGCAGTACTTC. Its protein product is CASSSSGLGYEQYF.

The V and J genes are TRBV7-9 and TRBJ2-1; 9 bases align to TRBD1. The CDR3 spans 16 residues. Per germline, CDR1 SEHNR and CDR2 FQNEAQ (reference sequence). V dropped 5 bases and J dropped 0; count of bases not matched to a gene: 5. This chain's CDR3 is CASSTQGAYSYNEQFF. In DNA form, the CDR3 reads TGTGCCAGCAGCACACAGGGGGCCTACTCCTACAATGAGCAGTTCTTC.

This clonotype was counted between two and nine times. The chain recombines TRBV7-9 with TRBJ2-1, with D hard to call. Germline-derived CDR1 and CDR2 are SEHNR and FQNEAQ (reference sequence). This CDR3 has 12 amino acids. Trimming stripped 1 base from V and 8 bases from J, with 6 bases between. This CDR3 reads CASSLGSHEQFF. The CDR3 DNA is TGTGCCAGCAGCTTAGGGTCCCATGAGCAGTTCTTC.

This clonotype was counted only a few times. V is TRBV3-1 and J is TRBJ1-2; 7 bases are a match to TRBD1. Germline CDR1 LGHDT, CDR2 YNNKEL (reference sequence). This CDR3 comprises 16 residues. V shed 0 bases, J shed 3 bases, and the junction held 7 bases outside the gene matches. The CDR3 region has the DNA TGTGCCAGCAGCCAAGAGGCGGAGGGGGCGGACTATGGCTACACCTTC. Translated: CASSQEAEGADYGYTF.

This clonotype was picked up a small number of times. The chain carries TRBV12-3 or TRBV12-4 and TRBJ1-2, with D perhaps matching TRBD1 (6 bases). Trimming shortened V by 1 base and J by 4 bases, and 16 bases separated the two germline ends. The CDR3 is 16 residues long. CDR3 in DNA: TGTGCCAGCAGTTTAGGTTTTGGGGGGCAAGGCTATGGCTACACCTTC. This gives the protein CASSLGFGGQGYGYTF.

V is TRBV6-1 and J is TRBJ1-2; D not certain. Germline assignment: CDR1 MNHNS and CDR2 SASEGT. Trimming shortened V by 6 bases and J by 5 bases, and 10 bases separated the two germline ends. CDR3 size: 12 residues. In nucleotides, the CDR3 is TGTGCCAGCAGGCAAGGAATGTATGGCTACACCTTC. The encoded protein is CASRQGMYGYTF.

The rearrangement uses TRBV20-1 and TRBJ1-2; 10 nucleotides match TRBD1. CDR1 is DFQATT and CDR2 is SNEGSKA in the germline V gene (reference sequence). The CDR3 covers 19 residues. Trimming at V came to 2 bases and at J to 0 bases, leaving 15 bases not matched to a gene. CDR3 coding DNA: TGCAGTGCTAGAACATTAGGGGACAGGGGACACCGAGCTAACTATGGCTACACCTTC. Translated: CSARTLGDRGHRANYGYTF.

The chain couples TRBV5-1 to TRBJ2-1; 11 nucleotides agree with TRBD2. Germline CDR1 is SGHRS and CDR2 is YFSETQ. The V segment lost 4 bases and the J segment 6 bases; nucleotides outside the gene matches: 12. CDR3 length: 17 amino acids. CDR3: CASSPLGGTSGTNEQFF. CDR3 nucleotides: TGCGCCAGCAGCCCGCTGGGAGGGACTAGCGGAACCAATGAGCAGTTCTTC.